The entry that follows covers one T cell receptor beta chain sequence. This clone's antigen is unknown. Base quality data are lacking; no much larger clone is found one base away. Taken from cysteine to phenylalanine, the CDR3 has 11 residues. Just CDR3 DNA is preserved here, 33 bases in frame from base 1. Trimming costs V 6 bases and J 2 bases, and their ends lie 8 bases apart. Sequences DFQATT (CDR1) and SNEGSKA (CDR2) are obtained from the germline V gene (reference sequence). Receptors were amplified or captured by PCR. The sequencer listed for this sample is Illumina HiSeq 2500. Molecular barcoding was employed in the preparation of TCR libraries, with unique molecular identifiers being used to normalize TCRbeta repertoire quantification. In-frame beta chains were kept once TCRdb had trimmed the public reads at Q25 with fastp and called clones with MiXCR. Rows matching on CDR3 protein sequence are summarized as one entry with the most common DNA and genes. The sample table records approximately 650,000 distinct CDR3 sequences; about an eighth of these occur just once. 0.79% of the sample is held by the ten biggest clonotypes.

The treatment or condition label on this specimen signifies: allogeneic hematopoietic cell transplantation with graft depleted of TCRalphabeta T cells and CD19 B cells. The transplant recipients were children given TCRalphabeta/CD19-depleted allogeneic hematopoietic cell grafts. This record comes from a study of T-cell reconstitution after alpha-beta-depleted transplantation in children (dated by TCRdb to the mid-2010s). Context from the whole study: The study quantitatively tracked T-cell immune reconstitution after TCRalphabeta/CD19-depleted allogeneic hematopoietic cell transplantation in children using TCR repertoire profiling. General findings and caveats noted by the study authors: In some patients, the high TCRbeta diversity seen at day 60 was put down to recipient T cells and intrathymic progenitors that had survived conditioning. The apparently early recovery of alphabetaT-cell counts about two months after transplant reportedly depended on only several hundred rapidly expanded clones that came from non-depleted graft cells. Over subsequent months, a decline in hyperexpanded clone frequencies was noted, and after one year, T-cell counts and TCRbeta diversity were mostly ascribed to newly produced T cells.

The sequence links TRBV20-1 to TRBJ2-7, with the D gene call left open. This specimen consisted of PBMCs, obtained before TCRalphabeta/CD19-depleted stem cell transplant. The TCR was taken from a girl aged 2 to 9 with congenital amegakaryocytic thrombocytopenia, due to receive a stem cell transplant. The CDR3 here reads CSAKETYEQYF. The DNA sequence reads TGCAGTGCCAAAGAGACCTACGAGCAGTACTTC.